This T cell receptor (beta chain) was retrieved from a study of cytomegalovirus exposure and HLA in healthy donors. It was with 60 Vbeta and 13 Jbeta primers that the PCR ran. Sequencing was performed with immunoSEQ multiplex PCR; in TCRdb, only in-frame clones are kept and a portion is missing. The sample has about 160,000 clones; roughly 85% are singletons. The CDR3 spans 12 residues. CDR1 is SGHTA and CDR2 is FQGNSA in the germline V gene. Trimming removed 4 bases at V and 4 bases at J, with 7 bases between. General study results and limits: TCR beta chains associated with HLA were, in a later analysis, more clonally expanded than equally common others.

Turning to this clone: Its antigen is as yet unknown.

The chain recombines TRBV7-2 with TRBJ1-1; tentative D call: TRBD1 (5 bases). This clonotype originated in a woman aged 45 to 65 in good health and CMV-seropositive. Sequenced: PBMCs. The CDR3 coding sequence is TGTGCCAGCAGCTACGGGGGCACTGAAGCTTTCTTT. Residues: CASSYGGTEAFF.